The present T cell receptor beta chain was sequenced within a study of cytomegalovirus exposure and HLA in healthy donors. Study-level results: The CMV antigen specificity of a few CMV-associated chains was confirmed through in vitro analysis. Presence/absence analyses rested on an assumption that sequencing depth was roughly uniform across donors. In an earlier analysis, productive rearrangement rates for most beta V segments clustered near 87% or 30%.

The germline V gene encodes CDR1 MNHEY and CDR2 SMNVEV (reference sequence). The ends lost 6 bases at V and 4 bases at J; junction bases unmatched: 8. The CDR3 is 16 amino acids. Both 60 Vbeta primers and 13 Jbeta primers went into the PCR. This table comes from immunoSEQ multiplex PCR, and its TCRdb copy is limited to in-frame clones, with some not included. The top ten clones hold over 2.5% of a sample with about 160,000 clones, around 79% of them seen once. Of note for this clone: The antigen is not known.

Sample: PBMCs. This rearrangement joins TRBV27 to TRBJ2-2; 10 nucleotides agree with TRBD1. This receptor was taken from a female donor in good health and CMV-seronegative. CDR3 residues: CASSLRDRGSTGELFF. Here the CDR3 DNA reads TGTGCCAGCAGCTTACGGGACAGGGGATCCACCGGGGAGCTGTTTTTT.